This T cell receptor beta chain stems from a study of cytomegalovirus exposure and HLA in healthy donors. Germline V lookup: CDR1 MDHEN, CDR2 SYDVKM. The germline V and J ends were trimmed by 2 bases and 6 bases, with 23 bases remaining between them. The CDR3 totals 19 residues. In the case of this clone: Its matching antigen is unknown.

General study points: TCR beta sequences numbering 15,000 to 20,000 were associated with HLA alleles at 0.05 false discovery rate in a later analysis. Immune exposure data for these donors was limited to CMV serostatus. An assumption of roughly uniform sequencing depth across donors underlay the presence/absence analyses.

PCR primers comprised 60 Vbeta and 13 Jbeta primers. Clones were sequenced by immunoSEQ multiplex PCR, and TCRdb holds only the in-frame ones, with some missing. Of some 110,000 clones detected, around 75% appear once; the ten largest clones hold around 1.2%. The clonotype comes from a man aged 40-55 years in good health and CMV-seronegative. The V and J genes are TRBV28 and TRBJ1-6; TRBD1 is a possible D gene (5 bases). The sequencing sample was made of PBMCs. The CDR3 DNA reads TGTGCCAGCAGTTTACGTTGGGGCCCTGGCAGGGAAAGTAATTCACCCCTCCACTTT. This gives the protein CASSLRWGPGRESNSPLHF.